This T cell receptor (beta chain) appears in the sequencing data of a study of cytomegalovirus exposure and HLA in healthy donors. Findings and limits, study-wide: A list of 150 or so TCR beta chains associated with cytomegalovirus was given. Reportedly, diagnosis of cytomegalovirus status by the classifier showed high specificity and sensitivity.

Clones were sequenced by immunoSEQ multiplex PCR, and TCRdb holds only the in-frame ones, with some missing. The sample has hundreds of thousands of clones, approximately 86% seen once. About this clone: Its antigen is unknown.

Germline CDR1 reads GTSNPN; CDR2 reads SVGIG (reference sequence). The CDR3 is 16 residues long. V lost 3 bases, J lost 2 bases, and 11 bases stayed unmatched. The clonotype comes from a woman in her 30s in good health and CMV-seropositive. This chain joins TRBV30 and TRBJ1-2; 8 nucleotides line up with TRBD1. Sequenced input: PBMCs. The DNA of the CDR3 is TGTGCCTGGAGCCCCCTCGGGACAGGCCGAAACTATGGCTACACCTTC. As protein: CAWSPLGTGRNYGYTF.